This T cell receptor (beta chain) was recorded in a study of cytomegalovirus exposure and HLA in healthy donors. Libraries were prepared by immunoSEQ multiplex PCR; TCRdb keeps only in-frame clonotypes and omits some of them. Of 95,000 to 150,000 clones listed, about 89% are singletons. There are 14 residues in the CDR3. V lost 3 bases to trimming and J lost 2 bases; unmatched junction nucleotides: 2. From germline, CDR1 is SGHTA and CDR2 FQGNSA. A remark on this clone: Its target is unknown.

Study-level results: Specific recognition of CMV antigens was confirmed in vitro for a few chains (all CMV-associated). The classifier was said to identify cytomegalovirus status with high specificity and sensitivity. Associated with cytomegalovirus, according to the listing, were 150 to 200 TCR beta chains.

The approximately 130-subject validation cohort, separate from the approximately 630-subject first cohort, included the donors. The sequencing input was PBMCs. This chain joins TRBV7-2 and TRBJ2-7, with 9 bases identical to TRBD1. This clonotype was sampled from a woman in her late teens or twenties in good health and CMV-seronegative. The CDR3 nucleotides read TGTGCCAGCAGCTTTGGGACAGGGCCCTACGAGCAGTACTTC. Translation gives CASSFGTGPYEQYF.